The rows below give T cell receptor beta chains drawn from one sample of a study of OX40 agonist ivuxolimab in advanced cancers. This table comes from immunoSEQ multiplex PCR, and its TCRdb copy is limited to in-frame clones, with some not included. The table includes 100,000 to 120,000 clones, 80% to 95% detected once. The sequenced sample was CD4+ or CD8+ T cells sorted from blood, obtained in a trial of the OX40 agonist ivuxolimab. These receptor sequences come from an adult with an advanced solid tumor such as melanoma, head and neck, liver or kidney cancer. CDR3s leave out the opening cysteine and the closing phenylalanine or tryptophan.

TRBV6-5	TRBJ1-5	ASSSFGEQPQH
TRBV6-5	TRBJ1-2	ASREGPYGYT
TRBV18	TRBJ2-5	ASSPVDSIQETQY
TRBV25-1	TRBJ2-3	ASSESGGLVADTQY
TRBV27	TRBJ1-2	ASSLQRGDYGYT
TRBV9	TRBJ1-5	ASSVGDSNQPQH
TRBV30	TRBJ2-7	AWSPLYEQY
TRBV5-4	TRBJ2-5	ASSFVGLQETQY
TRBV7-6	TRBJ2-7	ASSPGPTETYEQY
TRBV19	TRBJ1-4	ASSMQGTNEKLF
TRBV6-6	TRBJ1-1	ASSYGKGEAF
TRBV7-2	TRBJ1-2	ASSPDRGGPYGYT
TRBV11-3	TRBJ2-1	ASSIGLAGSRDEQF
TRBV7-6	TRBJ2-7	ASGGTSVSRQY
TRBV30	TRBJ2-7	AWSGQGIEQY
TRBV9	TRBJ1-1	ASSSRDRVTEAF
TRBV30	TRBJ1-5	AWSVPFHGNQPQH